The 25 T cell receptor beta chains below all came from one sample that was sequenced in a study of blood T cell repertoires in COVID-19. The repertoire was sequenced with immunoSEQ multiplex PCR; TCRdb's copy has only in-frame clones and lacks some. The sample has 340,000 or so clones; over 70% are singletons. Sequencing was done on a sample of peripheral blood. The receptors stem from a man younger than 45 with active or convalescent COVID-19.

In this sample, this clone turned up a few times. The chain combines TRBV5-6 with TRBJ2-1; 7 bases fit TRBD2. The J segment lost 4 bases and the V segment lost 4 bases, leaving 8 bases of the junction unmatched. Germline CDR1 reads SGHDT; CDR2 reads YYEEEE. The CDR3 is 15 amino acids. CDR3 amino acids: CASSERPGGYNEQFF. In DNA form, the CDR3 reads TGTGCCAGCAGCGAGAGACCGGGGGGTTACAATGAGCAGTTCTTC.

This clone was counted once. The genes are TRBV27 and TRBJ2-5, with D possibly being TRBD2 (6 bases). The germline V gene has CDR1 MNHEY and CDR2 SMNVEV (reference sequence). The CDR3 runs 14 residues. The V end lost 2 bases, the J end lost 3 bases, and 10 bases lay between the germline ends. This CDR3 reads CASSLQWGEETQYF. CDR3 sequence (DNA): TGTGCCAGCAGTTTACAGTGGGGGGAAGAGACCCAGTACTTC.

The CDR3 DNA sequence: TGTGCCAGCAGCCAACTTCCTAGCGGGAGGATGACAGATACGCAGTATTTT. Translated: CASSQLPSGRMTDTQYF. The chain combines TRBV4-2 with TRBJ2-3; 11 bases align to TRBD2. V was pared by 2 bases and J by 3 bases, with 7 bases of the junction left unmatched. Germline CDR1 LGHNA, CDR2 YNFKEQ. The CDR3 is 17 amino acids.

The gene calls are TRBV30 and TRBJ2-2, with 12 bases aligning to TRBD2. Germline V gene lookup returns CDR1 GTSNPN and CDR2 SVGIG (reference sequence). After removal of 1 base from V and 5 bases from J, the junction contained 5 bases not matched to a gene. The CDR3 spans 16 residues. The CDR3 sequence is CAWSGLAGARTGELFF. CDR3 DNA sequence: TGTGCCTGGAGTGGACTAGCGGGAGCTAGAACCGGGGAGCTGTTTTTT.

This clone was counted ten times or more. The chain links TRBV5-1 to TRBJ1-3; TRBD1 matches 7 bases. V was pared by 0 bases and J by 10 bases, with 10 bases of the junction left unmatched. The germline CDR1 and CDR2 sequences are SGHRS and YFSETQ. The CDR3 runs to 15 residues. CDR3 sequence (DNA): TGCGCCAGCAGCTTGGGGGGACAGTCCGCGAATACCATATATTTT. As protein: CASSLGGQSANTIYF.

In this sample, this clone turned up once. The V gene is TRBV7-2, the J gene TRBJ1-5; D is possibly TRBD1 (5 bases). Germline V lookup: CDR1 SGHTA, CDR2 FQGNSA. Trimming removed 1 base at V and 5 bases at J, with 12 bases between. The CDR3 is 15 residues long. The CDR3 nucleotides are TGTGCCAGCAGCTTAGTGTGGCAGGGCTATCAGCCCCAGCATTTT. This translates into CASSLVWQGYQPQHF.

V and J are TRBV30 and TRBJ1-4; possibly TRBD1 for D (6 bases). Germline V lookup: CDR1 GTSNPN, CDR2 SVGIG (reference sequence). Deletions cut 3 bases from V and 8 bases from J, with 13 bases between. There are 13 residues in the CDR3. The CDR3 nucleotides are TGTGCCTGGAGACCCGGGACACACGAAAAACTGTTTTTT. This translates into CAWRPGTHEKLFF.

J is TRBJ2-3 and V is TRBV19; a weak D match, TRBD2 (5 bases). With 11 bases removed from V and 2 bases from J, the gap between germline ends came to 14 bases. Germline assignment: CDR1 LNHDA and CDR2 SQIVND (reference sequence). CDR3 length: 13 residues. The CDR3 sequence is CAVNAGITDTQYF. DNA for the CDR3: TGTGCCGTAAATGCCGGGATCACAGATACGCAGTATTTT.

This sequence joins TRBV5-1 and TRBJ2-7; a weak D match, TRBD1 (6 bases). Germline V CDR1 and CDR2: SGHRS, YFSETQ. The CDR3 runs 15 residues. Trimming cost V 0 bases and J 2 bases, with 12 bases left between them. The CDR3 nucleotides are TGCGCCAGCAGCTTGGTGGCAGGGGAAACCTACGAGCAGTACTTC. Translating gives CASSLVAGETYEQYF.

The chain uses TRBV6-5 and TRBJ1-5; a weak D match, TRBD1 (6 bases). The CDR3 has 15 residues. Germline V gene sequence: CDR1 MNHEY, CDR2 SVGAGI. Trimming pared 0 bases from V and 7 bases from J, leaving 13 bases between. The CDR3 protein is CASSYSGGAGQPQHF. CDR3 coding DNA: TGTGCCAGCAGTTACTCAGGGGGGGCTGGGCAGCCCCAGCATTTT.

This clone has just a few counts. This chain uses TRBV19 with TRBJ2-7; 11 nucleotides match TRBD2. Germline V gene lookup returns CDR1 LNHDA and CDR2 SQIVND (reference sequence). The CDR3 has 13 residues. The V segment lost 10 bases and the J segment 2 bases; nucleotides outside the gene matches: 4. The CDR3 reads CATSTSGTYEQYF. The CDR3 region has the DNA TGTGCCACTTCGACTAGCGGGACCTACGAGCAGTACTTC.

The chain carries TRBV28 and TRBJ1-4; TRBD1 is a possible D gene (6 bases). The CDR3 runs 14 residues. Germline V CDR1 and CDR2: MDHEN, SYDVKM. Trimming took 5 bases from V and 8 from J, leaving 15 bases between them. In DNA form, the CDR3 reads TGTGCCAGCAGTCAACAGGGCCTTTTGGAAAAACTGTTTTTT. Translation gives CASSQQGLLEKLFF. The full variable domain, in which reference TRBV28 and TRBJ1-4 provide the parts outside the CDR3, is DVKVTQSSRYLVKRTGEKVFLECVQDMDHENMFWYRQDPGLGLRLIYFSYDVKMKEKGDIPEGYSVSREKKERFSLILESASTNQTSMYLCASSQQGLLEKLFFGSGTQLSVL.

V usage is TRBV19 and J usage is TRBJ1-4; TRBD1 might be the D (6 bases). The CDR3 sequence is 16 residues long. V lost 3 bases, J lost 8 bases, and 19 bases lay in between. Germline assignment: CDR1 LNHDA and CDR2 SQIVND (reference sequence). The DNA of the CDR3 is TGTGCCAGTAGTATTAGGACAGAAGAACTTGCAGAAAAACTGTTTTTT. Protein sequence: CASSIRTEELAEKLFF.

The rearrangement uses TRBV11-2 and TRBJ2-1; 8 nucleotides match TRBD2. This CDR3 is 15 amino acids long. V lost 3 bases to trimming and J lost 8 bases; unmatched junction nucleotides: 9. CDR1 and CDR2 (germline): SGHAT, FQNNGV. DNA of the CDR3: TGTGCCAGCAGCTTCCGGGGGGGAGGAGTCCATGAGCAGTTCTTC. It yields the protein CASSFRGGGVHEQFF.

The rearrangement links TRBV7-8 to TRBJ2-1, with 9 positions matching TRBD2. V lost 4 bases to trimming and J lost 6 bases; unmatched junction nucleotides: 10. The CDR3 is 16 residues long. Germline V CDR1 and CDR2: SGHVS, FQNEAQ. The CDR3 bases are TGTGCCAGCAGCTCCCAGACTAGCGGCAAAGCCAATGAGCAGTTCTTC. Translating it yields CASSSQTSGKANEQFF.

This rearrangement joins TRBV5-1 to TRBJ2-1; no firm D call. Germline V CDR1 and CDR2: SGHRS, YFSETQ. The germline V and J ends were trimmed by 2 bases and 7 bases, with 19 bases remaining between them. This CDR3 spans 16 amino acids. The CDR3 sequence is CASSLSNSARMNEQFF. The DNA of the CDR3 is TGCGCCAGCAGCTTAAGTAATAGTGCTAGGATGAATGAGCAGTTCTTC.

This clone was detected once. CDR3 bases: TGCGCCAGCAGCCCGGGGGGGGGCGAACGGGAGCTGTTTTTT. This encodes CASSPGGGERELFF. This chain uses TRBV5-1 with TRBJ2-2, with 8 bases lining up with TRBD2. V lost 4 bases and J lost 9; bases outside the gene matches: 8. This CDR3 spans 14 amino acids. Germline V gene data show CDR1 as SGHRS and CDR2 as YFSETQ.

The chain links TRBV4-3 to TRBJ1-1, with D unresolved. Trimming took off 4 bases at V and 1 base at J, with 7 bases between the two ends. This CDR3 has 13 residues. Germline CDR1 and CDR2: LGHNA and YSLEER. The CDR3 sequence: CASSRGENTEAFF. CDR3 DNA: TGCGCCAGCAGCCGAGGAGAGAACACTGAAGCTTTCTTT.

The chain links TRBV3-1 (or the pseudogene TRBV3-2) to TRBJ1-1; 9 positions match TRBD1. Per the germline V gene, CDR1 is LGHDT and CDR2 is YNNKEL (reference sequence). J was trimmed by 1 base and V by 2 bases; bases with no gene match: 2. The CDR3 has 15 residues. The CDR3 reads CASSQKQGANTEAFF. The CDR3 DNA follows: TGTGCCAGCAGCCAAAAACAGGGGGCGAACACTGAAGCTTTCTTT.

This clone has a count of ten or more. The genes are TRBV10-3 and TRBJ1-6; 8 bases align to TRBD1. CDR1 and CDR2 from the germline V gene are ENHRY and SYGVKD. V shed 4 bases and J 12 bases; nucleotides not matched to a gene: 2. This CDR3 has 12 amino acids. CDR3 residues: CAISAQGGPLHF. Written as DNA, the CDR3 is TGTGCCATCAGTGCACAGGGGGGACCCCTCCACTTT.

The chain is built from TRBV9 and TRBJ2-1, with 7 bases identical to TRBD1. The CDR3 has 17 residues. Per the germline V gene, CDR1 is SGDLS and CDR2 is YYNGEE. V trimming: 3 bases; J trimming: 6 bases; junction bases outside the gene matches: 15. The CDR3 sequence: CASSGTTGTDKINEQFF. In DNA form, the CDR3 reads TGTGCCAGCAGCGGGACCACCGGGACAGACAAGATCAATGAGCAGTTCTTC.

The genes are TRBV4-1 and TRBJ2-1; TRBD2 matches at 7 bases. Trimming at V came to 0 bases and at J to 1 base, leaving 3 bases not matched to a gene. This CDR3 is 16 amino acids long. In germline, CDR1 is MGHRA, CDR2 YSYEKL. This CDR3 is CASSQEGGGSYNEQFF. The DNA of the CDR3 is TGCGCCAGCAGCCAAGAGGGCGGGGGTTCCTACAATGAGCAGTTCTTC.

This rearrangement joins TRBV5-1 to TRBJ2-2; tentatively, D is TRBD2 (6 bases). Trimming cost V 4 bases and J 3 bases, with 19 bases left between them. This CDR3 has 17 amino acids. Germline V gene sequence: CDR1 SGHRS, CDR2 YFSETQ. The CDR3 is CASSPRGWGEDTGELFF. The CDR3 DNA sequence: TGCGCCAGCAGCCCCCGCGGGTGGGGGGAAGACACCGGGGAGCTGTTTTTT.

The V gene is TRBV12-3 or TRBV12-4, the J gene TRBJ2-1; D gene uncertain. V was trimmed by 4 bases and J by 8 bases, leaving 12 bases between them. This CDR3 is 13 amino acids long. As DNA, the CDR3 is TGTGCCAGCAGTTACCTTGTGTCGGATGAGCAGTTCTTC. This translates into CASSYLVSDEQFF.

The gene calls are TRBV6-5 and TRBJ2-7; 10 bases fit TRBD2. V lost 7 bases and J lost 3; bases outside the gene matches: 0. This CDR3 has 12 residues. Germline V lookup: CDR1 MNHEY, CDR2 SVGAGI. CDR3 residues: CASTSGSYEQYF. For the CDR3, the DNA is TGTGCCAGCACTAGCGGGAGCTACGAGCAGTACTTC.